Each of the 9 T cell receptor beta chains below was sequenced from the same sample in a study of Graves' ophthalmopathy and Graves' hyperthyroidism. From RNA, the CDR3 regions of TCR beta chains were amplified and sequenced. RT-PCR with HTBI primers came first, then second-round multiplex PCR. TCRdb re-analysed the multiplex PCR reads in MiXCR, keeping a single row per CDR3 protein. The data hold hundreds of thousands of distinct CDR3 sequences, with 40% observed a single time. Sequenced material: peripheral blood. The source of these receptors is an adult man with Graves' ophthalmopathy.

The rearrangement uses TRBV15 and TRBJ2-5; D gene ambiguous. The CDR3 runs to 13 residues. Trimming stripped 2 bases from V and 2 bases from J, with 6 bases between. Per germline, CDR1 LNHNV and CDR2 YYDKDF (reference sequence). The chain's CDR3 is CATSRSAQETQYF. The CDR3, as DNA: TGTGCCACCAGCAGATCCGCGCAAGAGACCCAGTACTTC.

On this clonotype: This may come from a read error, since a much larger clone is one base off. The rearrangement links TRBV24-1 to TRBJ1-2; 8 bases agree with TRBD1. CDR1 KGHDR and CDR2 SFDVKD come from the germline V gene. CDR3 length: 14 residues. CDR3 sequence reads: CASSDLGTGYGYTF. CDR3 nucleotides: TGTGCCAGCAGTGATCTCGGGACAGGATATGGCTACACCTTC.

A few counts support this clonotype. The chain employs TRBV14 and TRBJ2-2; 10 bases are shared with TRBD2. CDR3 size: 15 residues. Losses at the gene ends were 4 bases for V and 6 bases for J; bases not matched to a gene: 5. CDR1 and CDR2 from the germline V gene are SGHDN and FVKESK. The CDR3 DNA reads TGTGCCAGCAGCCCCCCGAGCGGGGGGGCCGGGGAGCTGTTTTTT. Translated: CASSPPSGGAGELFF.

The chain employs TRBV2 and TRBJ1-1, with no clear D. The CDR3 totals 16 residues. Deletions cut 5 bases from V and 0 bases from J, with 16 bases between. Germline V gene lookup returns CDR1 SNHLY and CDR2 FYNNEI. The CDR3 coding sequence is TGTGCCAGCAGTTACTCGGGCAGGCCCGTGAACACTGAAGCTTTCTTT. Its translation is CASSYSGRPVNTEAFF. The full variable domain, with the rest looked up from reference TRBV2 and TRBJ1-1, is EPEVTQTPSHQVTQMGQEVILRCVPISNHLYFYWYRQILGQKVEFLVSFYNNEISEKSEIFDDQFSVERPDGSNFTLKIRSTKLEDSAMYFCASSYSGRPVNTEAFFGQGTRLTVV.

The chain recombines TRBV25-1 with TRBJ1-2, with D perhaps TRBD1 (5 bases). The V gene lost 5 bases and the J gene lost 1 base, with 20 bases spanning the gap. There are 17 residues in the CDR3. From germline, CDR1 is MGHDK and CDR2 SYGVNS. The CDR3 here is CASSSDGQNQLNYGYTF. CDR3 in DNA: TGTGCCAGCAGTTCTGACGGACAAAACCAACTTAACTATGGCTACACCTTC.

On this clonotype itself: No conserved phenylalanine or tryptophan is present at the end of the CDR3, so a read error is the likely explanation. V gene TRBV29-1 combines with J gene TRBJ2-5; D not resolved. Trimming took off 4 bases at V and 3 bases at J, with 3 bases between the two ends. The CDR3 is made up of 10 amino acids. The germline CDR1 and CDR2 sequences are SQVTM and ANQGSEA. The CDR3 here is CSVAEETQYL. DNA of the CDR3: TGCAGCGTTGCCGAAGAGACCCAGTACCTT.

This clonotype was seen at least ten times. The chain is built from TRBV10-3 and TRBJ2-5; TRBD2 matches at 11 bases. CDR3 length equals 17 residues. V shed 10 bases, J shed 2 bases, and the junction held 15 bases outside the gene matches. Germline V CDR1 and CDR2: ENHRY, SYGVKD. CDR3 region: CASSPSGGPFLQETQYF. CDR3 coding DNA: TGTGCCAGCAGCCCTAGCGGGGGGCCATTTCTTCAAGAGACCCAGTACTTC.

Details on this clonotype: One junction end disagrees with the germline gene, perhaps due to a read error. The chain recombines TRBV7-9 with TRBJ1-3; 8 nucleotides align to TRBD1. Looked up from germline, CDR1 is SEHNR and CDR2 is FQNEAQ (reference sequence). The CDR3 runs to 16 residues. CDR3 residues: CASSHLTGGDGNTIYF. The CDR3 coding sequence is TGCGCCAGCAGCCACCTAACAGGGGGAGATGGAAACACCATATATTTT.

V usage is TRBV11-1 and J usage is TRBJ2-7, with 7 bases identical to TRBD1. Germline values: CDR1 SGHAT, CDR2 FQDESV (reference sequence). This CDR3 contains 15 residues. V lost 4 bases and J lost 3; bases outside the gene matches: 9. The CDR3 is CASSYLGTAVYEQYF. The CDR3 DNA reads TGTGCCAGCAGCTACCTCGGGACAGCCGTCTACGAGCAGTACTTC.